This T cell receptor (beta chain) was captured in a study of STAT3 mutations in large granular lymphocyte leukemia. The overall study: Roughly half the longitudinally sequenced T-LGLL patients had canonical STAT3 mutations. Study-level points and caveats: TCR clonotype switching after therapy occurred in about 30% of the 18 patients. At least one immunodominant TCR beta clonotype appeared in every T-cell large granular lymphocyte leukemia patient.

The assay was immunoSEQ multiplex PCR, and TCRdb's table has in-frame clones only and misses some. The repertoire holds under 35,000 clones, with approximately 86% as singletons. Concerning this clone itself: The antigen is undetermined.

Germline CDR1 and CDR2: ENHRY and SYGVKD. The ends were cut back, 3 bases at V and 2 bases at J, with 13 bases in the middle. CDR3 length: 15 amino acids. The chain is built from TRBV10-3 and TRBJ1-2; D is possibly TRBD1 (6 bases). The sequence derives from a man aged 55 to 70 with T-cell large granular lymphocyte leukemia. Some clones in this sample may be carry-over from other donors' samples. Sequenced material: peripheral blood mononuclear cells. CDR3 sequence: CAISEFQGRNYGYTF. The CDR3 DNA reads TGTGCCATCAGTGAATTCCAGGGGCGAAACTATGGCTACACCTTC.